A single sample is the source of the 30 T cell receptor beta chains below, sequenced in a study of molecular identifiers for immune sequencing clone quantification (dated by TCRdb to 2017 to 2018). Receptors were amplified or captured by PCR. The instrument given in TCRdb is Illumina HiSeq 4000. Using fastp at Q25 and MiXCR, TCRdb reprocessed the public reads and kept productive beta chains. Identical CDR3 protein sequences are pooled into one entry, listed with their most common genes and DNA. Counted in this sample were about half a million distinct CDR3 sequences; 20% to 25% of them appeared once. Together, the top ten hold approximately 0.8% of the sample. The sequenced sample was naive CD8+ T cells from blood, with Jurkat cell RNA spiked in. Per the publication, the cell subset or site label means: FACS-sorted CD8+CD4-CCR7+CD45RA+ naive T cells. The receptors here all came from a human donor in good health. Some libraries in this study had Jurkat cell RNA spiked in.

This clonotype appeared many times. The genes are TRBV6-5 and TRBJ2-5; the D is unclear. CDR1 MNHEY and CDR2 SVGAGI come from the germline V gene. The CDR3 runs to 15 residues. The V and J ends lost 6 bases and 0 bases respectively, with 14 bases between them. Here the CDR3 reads CASSQPGLNQETQYF. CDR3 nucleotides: TGTGCCAGCAGCCAACCAGGTCTCAACCAAGAGACCCAGTACTTC.

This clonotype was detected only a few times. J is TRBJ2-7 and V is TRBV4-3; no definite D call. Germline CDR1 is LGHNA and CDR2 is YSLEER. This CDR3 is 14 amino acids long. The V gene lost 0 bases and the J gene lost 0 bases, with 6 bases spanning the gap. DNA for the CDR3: TGCGCCAGCAGCCAAGAAACCCTCTCCTACGAGCAGTACTTC. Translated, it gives CASSQETLSYEQYF.

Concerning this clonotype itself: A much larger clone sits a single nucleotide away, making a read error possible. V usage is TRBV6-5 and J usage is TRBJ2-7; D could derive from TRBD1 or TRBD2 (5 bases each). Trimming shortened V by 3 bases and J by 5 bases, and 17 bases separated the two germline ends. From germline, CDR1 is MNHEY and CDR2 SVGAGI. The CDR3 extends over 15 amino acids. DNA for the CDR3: TGTGCCAGCAGTTATGGGGTCCAGAGGGGCCACGAGCAGTACTTC. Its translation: CASSYGVQRGHEQYF.

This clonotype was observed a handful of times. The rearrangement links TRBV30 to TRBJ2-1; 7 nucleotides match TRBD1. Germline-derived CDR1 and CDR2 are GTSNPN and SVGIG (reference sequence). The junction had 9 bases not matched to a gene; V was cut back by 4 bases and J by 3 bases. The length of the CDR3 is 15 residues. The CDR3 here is CAWKIVQGFYNEQFF. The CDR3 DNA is TGTGCCTGGAAAATTGTACAGGGGTTCTACAATGAGCAGTTCTTC.

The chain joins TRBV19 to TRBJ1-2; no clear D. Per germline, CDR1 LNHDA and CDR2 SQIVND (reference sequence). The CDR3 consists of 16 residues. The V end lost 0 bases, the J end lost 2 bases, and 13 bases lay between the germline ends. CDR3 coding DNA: TGTGCCAGTAGTATAGAAGGAGGCAGGCGAAACTATGGCTACACCTTC. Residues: CASSIEGGRRNYGYTF. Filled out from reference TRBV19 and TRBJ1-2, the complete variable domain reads DGGITQSPKYLFRKEGQNVTLSCEQNLNHDAMYWYRQDPGQGLRLIYYSQIVNDFQKGDIAEGYSVSREKKESFPLTVTSAQKNPTAFYLCASSIEGGRRNYGYTFGSGTRLTVV.

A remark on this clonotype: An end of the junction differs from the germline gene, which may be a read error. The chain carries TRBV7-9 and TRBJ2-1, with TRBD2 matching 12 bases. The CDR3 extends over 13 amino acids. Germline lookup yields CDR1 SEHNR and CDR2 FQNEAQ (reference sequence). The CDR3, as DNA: TGTGCCAGCAGCTTGACTAGCGGGGGTGAGGGGATCTTC. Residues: CASSLTSGGEGIF. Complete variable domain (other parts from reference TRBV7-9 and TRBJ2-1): DTGVSQNPRHKITKRGQNVTFRCDPISEHNRLYWYRQTLGQGPEFLTYFQNEAQLEKSRLLSDRFSAERPKGSFSTLEIQRTEQGDSAMYLCASSLTSGGEGIFGPGTRLTVL.

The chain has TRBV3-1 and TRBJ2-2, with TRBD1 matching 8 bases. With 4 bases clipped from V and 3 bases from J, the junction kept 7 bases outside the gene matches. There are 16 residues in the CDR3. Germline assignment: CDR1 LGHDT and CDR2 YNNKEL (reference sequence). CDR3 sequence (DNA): TGTGCCAGCAGCCTCGGGACAGGCGTCTACACCGGGGAGCTGTTTTTT. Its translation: CASSLGTGVYTGELFF.

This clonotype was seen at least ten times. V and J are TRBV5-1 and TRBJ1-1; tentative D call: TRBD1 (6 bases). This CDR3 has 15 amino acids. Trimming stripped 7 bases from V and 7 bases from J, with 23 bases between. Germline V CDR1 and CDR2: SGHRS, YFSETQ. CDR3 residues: CASCQNMGGPHEAFF. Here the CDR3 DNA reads TGCGCCAGCTGTCAGAATATGGGGGGCCCCCATGAAGCTTTCTTT.

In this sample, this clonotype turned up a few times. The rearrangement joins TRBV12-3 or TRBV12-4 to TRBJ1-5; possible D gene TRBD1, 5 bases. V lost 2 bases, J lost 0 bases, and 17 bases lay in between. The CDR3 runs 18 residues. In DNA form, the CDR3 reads TGTGCCAGCAGTTTAACGGGGCTGGACTCAAATAGCAATCAGCCCCAGCATTTT. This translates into CASSLTGLDSNSNQPQHF.

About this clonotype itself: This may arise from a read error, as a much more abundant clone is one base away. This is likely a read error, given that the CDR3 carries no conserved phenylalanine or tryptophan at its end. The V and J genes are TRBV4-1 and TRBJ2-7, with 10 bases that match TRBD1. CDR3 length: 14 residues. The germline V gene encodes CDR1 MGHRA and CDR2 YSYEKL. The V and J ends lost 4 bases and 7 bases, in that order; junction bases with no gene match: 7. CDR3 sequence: CASSRPTGGEEQYL. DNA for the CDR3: TGCGCCAGCAGCCGACCGACAGGGGGCGAAGAGCAGTACCTC.

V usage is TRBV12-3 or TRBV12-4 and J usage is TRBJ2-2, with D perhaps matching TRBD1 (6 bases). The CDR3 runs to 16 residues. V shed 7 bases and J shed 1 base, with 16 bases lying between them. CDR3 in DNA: TGTGCCAGCACCTCTAACAGGGATTTGAACACCGGGGAGCTGTTTTTT. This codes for CASTSNRDLNTGELFF.

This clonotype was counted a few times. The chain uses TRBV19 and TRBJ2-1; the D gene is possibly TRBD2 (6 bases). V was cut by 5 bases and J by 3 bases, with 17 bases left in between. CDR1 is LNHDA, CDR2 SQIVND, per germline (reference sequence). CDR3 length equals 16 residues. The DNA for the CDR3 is TGTGCCAGTAGTCCCATGGGGGGAGTGTTCTACAATGAGCAGTTCTTC. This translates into CASSPMGGVFYNEQFF. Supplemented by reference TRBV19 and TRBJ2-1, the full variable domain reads DGGITQSPKYLFRKEGQNVTLSCEQNLNHDAMYWYRQDPGQGLRLIYYSQIVNDFQKGDIAEGYSVSREKKESFPLTVTSAQKNPTAFYLCASSPMGGVFYNEQFFGPGTRLTVL.

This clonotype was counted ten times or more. CDR3 in DNA: TGTGCCAGCAGTGGGGACAGGGGTAGTGCCATGAACACTGAAGCTTTCTTT. It translates to CASSGDRGSAMNTEAFF. This sequence joins TRBV2 and TRBJ1-1; 10 positions match TRBD1. The germline gives CDR1 SNHLY, CDR2 FYNNEI. V was clipped by 4 bases and J by 0 bases; unmatched bases: 8. This CDR3 contains 17 residues.

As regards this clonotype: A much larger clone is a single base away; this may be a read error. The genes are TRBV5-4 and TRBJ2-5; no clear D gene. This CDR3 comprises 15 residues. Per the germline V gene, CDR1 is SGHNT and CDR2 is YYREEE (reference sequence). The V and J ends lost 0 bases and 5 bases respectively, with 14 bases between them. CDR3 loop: CASSLDRQSTETQYF. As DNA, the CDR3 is TGTGCCAGCAGCTTGGACAGACAATCGACCGAGACCCAGTACTTC.

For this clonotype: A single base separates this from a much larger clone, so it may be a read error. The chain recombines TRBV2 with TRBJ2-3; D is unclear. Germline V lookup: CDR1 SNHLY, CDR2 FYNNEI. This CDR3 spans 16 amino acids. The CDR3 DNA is TGTGCCGGCAGTCCGATACTCAAAACCAGCACAGATACGCAGTATTTT. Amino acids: CAGSPILKTSTDTQYF.

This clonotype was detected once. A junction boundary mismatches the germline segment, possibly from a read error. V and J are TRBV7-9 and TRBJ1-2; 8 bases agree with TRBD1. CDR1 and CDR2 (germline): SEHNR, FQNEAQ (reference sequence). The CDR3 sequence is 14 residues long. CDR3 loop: CANSLPGQAYGYTF. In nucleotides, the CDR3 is TGTGCCAACAGCTTACCGGGACAGGCCTATGGCTACACCTTC.

For the CDR3, the DNA is TGTGCCAGCAGTTTATCGGCGGGTAACTCCTACGAGCAGTACTTC. It encodes CASSLSAGNSYEQYF. The genes are TRBV27 and TRBJ2-7; tentatively, D is TRBD2 (5 bases). The CDR3 totals 15 residues. Germline V gives CDR1 MNHEY, CDR2 SMNVEV (reference sequence). The V gene lost 0 bases and the J gene lost 0 bases, with 9 bases spanning the gap.

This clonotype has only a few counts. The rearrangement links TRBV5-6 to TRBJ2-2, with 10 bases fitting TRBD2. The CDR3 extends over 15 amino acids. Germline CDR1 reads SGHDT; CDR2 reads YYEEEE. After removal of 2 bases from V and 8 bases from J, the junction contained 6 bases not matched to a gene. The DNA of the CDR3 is TGTGCCAGCAGCTTTCTAGCGGGAGACCAAGGGGAGCTGTTTTTT. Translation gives CASSFLAGDQGELFF. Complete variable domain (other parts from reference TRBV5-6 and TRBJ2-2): DAGVTQSPTHLIKTRGQQVTLRCSPKSGHDTVSWYQQALGQGPQFIFQYYEEEERQRGNFPDRFSGHQFPNYSSELNVNALLLGDSALYLCASSFLAGDQGELFFGEGSRLTVL.

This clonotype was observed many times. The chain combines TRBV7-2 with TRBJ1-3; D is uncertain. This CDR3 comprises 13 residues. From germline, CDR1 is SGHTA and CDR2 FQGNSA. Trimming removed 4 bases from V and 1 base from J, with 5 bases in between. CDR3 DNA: TGTGCCAGCAGCTCCATGTCTGGAAACACCATATATTTT. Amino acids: CASSSMSGNTIYF.

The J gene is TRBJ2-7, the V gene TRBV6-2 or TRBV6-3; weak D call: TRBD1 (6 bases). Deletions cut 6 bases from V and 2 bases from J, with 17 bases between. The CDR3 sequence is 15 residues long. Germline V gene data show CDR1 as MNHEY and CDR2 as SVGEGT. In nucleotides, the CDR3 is TGTGCCAGCAGGTGGGGACAAGGGAAAACCTACGAGCAGTACTTC. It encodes CASRWGQGKTYEQYF.

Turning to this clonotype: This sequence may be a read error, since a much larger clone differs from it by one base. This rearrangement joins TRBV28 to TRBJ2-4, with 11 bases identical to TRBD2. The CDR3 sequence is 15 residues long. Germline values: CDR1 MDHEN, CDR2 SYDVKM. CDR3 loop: CAGSLLLAGENIQYF. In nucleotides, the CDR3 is TGTGCCGGCAGCCTATTACTAGCGGGAGAAAACATTCAGTACTTC.

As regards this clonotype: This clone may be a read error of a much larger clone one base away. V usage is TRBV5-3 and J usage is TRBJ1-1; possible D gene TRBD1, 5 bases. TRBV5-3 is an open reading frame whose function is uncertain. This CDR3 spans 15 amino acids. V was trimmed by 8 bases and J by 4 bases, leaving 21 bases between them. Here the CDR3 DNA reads TGTGCCAGCGGCCAAGAGGGGTCCCGGGGCACTGAAGCTTTCTTT. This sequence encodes CASGQEGSRGTEAFF.

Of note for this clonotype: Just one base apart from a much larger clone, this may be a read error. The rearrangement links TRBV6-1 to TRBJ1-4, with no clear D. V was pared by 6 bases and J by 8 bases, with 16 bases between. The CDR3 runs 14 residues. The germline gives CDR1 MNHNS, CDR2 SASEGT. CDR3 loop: CASRDPWLGEKLFF. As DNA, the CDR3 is TGTGCCAGCAGAGATCCGTGGCTTGGGGAAAAACTGTTTTTT.

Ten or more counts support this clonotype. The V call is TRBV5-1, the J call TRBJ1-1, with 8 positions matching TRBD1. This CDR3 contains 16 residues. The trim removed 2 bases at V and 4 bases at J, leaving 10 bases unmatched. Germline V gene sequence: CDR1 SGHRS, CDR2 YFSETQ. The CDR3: CASSFDRGDGSTEAFF. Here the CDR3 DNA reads TGCGCCAGCAGCTTTGACAGGGGTGATGGGAGCACTGAAGCTTTCTTT. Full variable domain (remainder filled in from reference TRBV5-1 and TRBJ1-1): KAGVTQTPRYLIKTRGQQVTLSCSPISGHRSVSWYQQTPGQGLQFLFEYFSETQRNKGNFPGRFSGRQFSNSRSEMNVSTLELGDSALYLCASSFDRGDGSTEAFFGQGTRLTVV.

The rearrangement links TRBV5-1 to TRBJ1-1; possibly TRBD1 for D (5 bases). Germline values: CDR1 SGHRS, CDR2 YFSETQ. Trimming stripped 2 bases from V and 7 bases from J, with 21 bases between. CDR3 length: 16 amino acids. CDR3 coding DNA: TGCGCCAGCAGCTTAATACCGGGACCAAAAGCGGTTGAAGCTTTCTTT. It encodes CASSLIPGPKAVEAFF.

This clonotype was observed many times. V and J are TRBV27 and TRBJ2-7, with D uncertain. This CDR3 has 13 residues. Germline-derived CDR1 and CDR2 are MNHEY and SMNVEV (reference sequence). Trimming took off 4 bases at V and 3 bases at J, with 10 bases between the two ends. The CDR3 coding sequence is TGTGCCAGCAGTTCACGTGTACTCTACGAGCAGTACTTC. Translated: CASSSRVLYEQYF.

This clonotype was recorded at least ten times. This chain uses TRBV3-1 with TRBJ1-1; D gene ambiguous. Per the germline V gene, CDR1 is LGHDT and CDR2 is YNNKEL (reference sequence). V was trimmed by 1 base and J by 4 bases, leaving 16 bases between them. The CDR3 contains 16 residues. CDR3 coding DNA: TGTGCCAGCAGCCAAGTCGCGGGTCAGTGGAGCACTGAAGCTTTCTTT. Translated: CASSQVAGQWSTEAFF. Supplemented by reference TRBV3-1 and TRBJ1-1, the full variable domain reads DTAVSQTPKYLVTQMGNDKSIKCEQNLGHDTMYWYKQDSKKFLKIMFSYNNKELIINETVPNRFSPKSPDKAHLNLHINSLELGDSAVYFCASSQVAGQWSTEAFFGQGTRLTVV.

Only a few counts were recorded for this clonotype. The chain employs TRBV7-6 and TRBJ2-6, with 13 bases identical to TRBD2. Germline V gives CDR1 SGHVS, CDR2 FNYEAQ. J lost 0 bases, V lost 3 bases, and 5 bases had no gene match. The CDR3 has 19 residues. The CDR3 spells CASSFGTSGESSGANVLTF. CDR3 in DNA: TGTGCCAGCAGCTTTGGGACTAGCGGGGAGAGCTCTGGGGCCAACGTCCTGACTTTC.

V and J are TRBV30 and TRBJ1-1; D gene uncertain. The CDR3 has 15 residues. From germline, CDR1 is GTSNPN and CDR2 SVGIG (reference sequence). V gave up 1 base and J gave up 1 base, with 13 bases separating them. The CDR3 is CAWSEIGRTNTEAFF. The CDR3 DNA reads TGTGCCTGGAGTGAAATCGGACGGACGAACACTGAAGCTTTCTTT.

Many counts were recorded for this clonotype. DNA of the CDR3: TGTGCCAGCAGCGTAGAAGGGATCAATGAAGCTTTCTTT. Protein: CASSVEGINEAFF. The chain carries TRBV9 and TRBJ1-1; D unresolved. The germline gives CDR1 SGDLS, CDR2 YYNGEE. The CDR3 runs to 13 residues. V dropped 0 bases and J dropped 7 bases, with 10 bases sitting between them. Combining the CDR3 with reference TRBV9 and TRBJ1-1 gives the whole variable domain DSGVTQTPKHLITATGQRVTLRCSPRSGDLSVYWYQQSLDQGLQFLIQYYNGEERAKGNILERFSAQQFPDLHSELNLSSLELGDSALYFCASSVEGINEAFFGQGTRLTVV.